This paragraph covers one T cell receptor (beta chain) sequence. Its antigen is currently not known. The CDR1 and CDR2 encoded by the germline V gene (reference sequence) are MNHNY and SVGAGI. The CDR3 holds 14 amino acids from the cysteine to the phenylalanine. DNA was not recorded. A roughly 2.5 ml peripheral blood sample was drawn into PAXgene tubes per donor and stored at -80°C. Without T cell sorting, total RNA was isolated from whole blood using the PAXgene blood miRNA kit on an automated QIAcube. Peripheral blood from monozygotic twin pairs who were concordant or discordant for inflammatory bowel disease underwent deep TCRalpha and TCRbeta repertoire profiling using unique molecular barcoding. Smoking habits were recorded for all twin pairs, and individuals were classified as current, former or never smokers. The sample belongs to a study of monozygotic twins with inflammatory bowel disease (dated by TCRdb to the late 2010s). In the study overall: In total, some 30 monozygotic twin pairs made up the full study: 19 Danish pairs, all IBD-discordant, plus nine German pairs, of which four were IBD-concordant and five were IBD-discordant. The search for disease-associated traits relied mainly on comparing IBD patients with their genetically identical healthy co-twins within discordant pairs. Each individual had, on average, about 151 000 unique TCRalpha sequences and 181 000 unique TCRbeta sequences available for analysis.

Results the study describes overall, beyond this receptor: A decrease in TCRbeta repertoire diversity, as measured by inverse Simpson index, was observed in IBD patients compared with their healthy co-twins. Different T cell subtypes could not be distinguished in the analysis. No difference in repertoire similarity was observed between concordant and discordant twins, possibly owing to limited statistical power. No single strong signal or clonotype linked to IBD turned up in the results, so the idea that one exists was not supported. Differing immunosuppressive treatments among patients may have added background noise and inter-individual variability to the repertoires. IBD patients shared fewer clonotypes with other individuals than healthy twins did, most markedly in patients showing signs of disease activity.

Libraries came from 5' RACE. Each TCR library was prepared from about 3.5 ug of total RNA. cDNA was synthesized with SMARTScribe reverse transcriptase in eight separate reactions per sample. Unique molecular identifiers containing a 6-nucleotide sample barcode were introduced through template switching during cDNA synthesis. TCRalpha and TCRbeta cDNA was amplified by two nested PCRs of roughly 16 and 10 cycles, with bead purification after each PCR. Before amplification, cDNA was treated with uracil DNA-glycosylase and purified using the QIAquick PCR purification kit. In the second PCR, Illumina TruSeq-compatible adapters and sample-specific barcodes were added. TapeStation and Qubit were used to check library quality and concentration, and 4 to 6 ng of each library went into the pool. Sequencing of the pooled libraries was done on an Illumina HiSeq2500 single-index Rapid Run using custom sequencing primers and 2 x 100 bp reads. The paper's data handling went like this. MiGEC version 1.2.6 was used for UMI-based consensus assembly to correct PCR and sequencing errors. MiXCR version 2.1.1 was used to carry out V(D)J alignment, clonotype assembly and CDR3 extraction. Gene usage, clonotype sharing and MAIT/NKT TCR abundance were normalised by analysing the top 1000, 10 000 and 20 000 clonotypes per sample. Diversity was computed as the inverse Simpson index with the vegan R package after downsampling to 27 000 UMIs. Paired Mann-Whitney U tests were applied to discordant twin pairs, with Benjamini-Hochberg correction for multiple testing. TCRdb reprocessed the public reads and reports one entry per CDR3 protein sequence, without DNA. In this record, the V and J calls reflect TCRdb's handling and not the investigators' own analysis. The table for this sample shows fewer than 550,000 distinct CDR3 sequences. 2% to 2.5% of the sample goes to the ten largest clones.

What was sequenced was blood. Recombination linked TRBV6-6 to TRBJ1-1. This TCR derives from a human donor with ulcerative colitis or Crohn's disease, or a healthy co-twin of an affected twin (not recorded which). CDR3 loop: CASSYNLGNTEAFF.